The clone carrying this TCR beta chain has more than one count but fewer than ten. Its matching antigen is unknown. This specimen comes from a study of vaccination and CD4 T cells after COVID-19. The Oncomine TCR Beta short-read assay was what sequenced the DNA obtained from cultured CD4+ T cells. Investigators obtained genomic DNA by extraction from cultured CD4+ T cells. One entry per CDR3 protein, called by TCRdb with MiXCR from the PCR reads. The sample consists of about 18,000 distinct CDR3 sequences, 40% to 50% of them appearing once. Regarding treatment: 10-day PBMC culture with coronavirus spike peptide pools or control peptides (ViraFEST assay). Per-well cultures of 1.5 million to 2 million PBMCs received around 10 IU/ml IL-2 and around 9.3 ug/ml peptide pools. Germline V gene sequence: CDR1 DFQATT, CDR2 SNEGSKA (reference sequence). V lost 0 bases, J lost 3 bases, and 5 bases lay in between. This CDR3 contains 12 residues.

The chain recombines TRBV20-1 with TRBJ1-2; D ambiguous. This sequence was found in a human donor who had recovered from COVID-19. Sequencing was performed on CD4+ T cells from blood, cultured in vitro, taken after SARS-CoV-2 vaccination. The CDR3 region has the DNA TGCAGTGCTAGAGATCGAGACTATGGCTACACCTTC. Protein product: CSARDRDYGYTF.